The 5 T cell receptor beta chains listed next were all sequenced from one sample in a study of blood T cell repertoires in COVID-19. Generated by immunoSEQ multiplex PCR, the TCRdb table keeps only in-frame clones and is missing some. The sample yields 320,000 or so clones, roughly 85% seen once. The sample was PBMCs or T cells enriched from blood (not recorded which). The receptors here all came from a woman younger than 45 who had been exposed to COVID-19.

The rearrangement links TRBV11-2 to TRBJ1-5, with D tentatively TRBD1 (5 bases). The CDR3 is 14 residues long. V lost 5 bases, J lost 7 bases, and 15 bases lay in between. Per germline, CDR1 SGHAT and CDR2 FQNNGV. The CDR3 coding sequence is TGTGCCAGCAGCCCAGGGAGCCGGGGGCAGCCCCAGCATTTT. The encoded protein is CASSPGSRGQPQHF.

Here the CDR3 reads CASGRRGTTSNTQYF. DNA for the CDR3: TGTGCCAGCGGTCGCCGCGGGACTACCTCGAATACGCAGTATTTT. V gene TRBV7-2 combines with J gene TRBJ2-3; 7 bases are shared with TRBD2. V lost 8 bases to trimming and J lost 7 bases; unmatched junction nucleotides: 15. Germline lookup yields CDR1 SGHTA and CDR2 FQGNSA. This CDR3 contains 15 residues. Together with reference TRBV7-2 and TRBJ2-3, the CDR3 gives the full variable domain: GAGVSQSPSNKVTEKGKDVELRCDPISGHTALYWYRQSLGQGLEFLIYFQGNSAPDKSGLPSDRFSAERTGGSVSTLTIQRTQQEDSAVYLCASGRRGTTSNTQYFGPGTRLTVL.

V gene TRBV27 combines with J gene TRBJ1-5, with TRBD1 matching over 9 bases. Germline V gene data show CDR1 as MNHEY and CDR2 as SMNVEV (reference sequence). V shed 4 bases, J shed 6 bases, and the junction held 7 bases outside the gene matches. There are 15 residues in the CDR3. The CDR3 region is CASSYRDRAFQPQHF. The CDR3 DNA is TGTGCCAGCAGTTACCGGGACAGGGCTTTTCAGCCCCAGCATTTT.

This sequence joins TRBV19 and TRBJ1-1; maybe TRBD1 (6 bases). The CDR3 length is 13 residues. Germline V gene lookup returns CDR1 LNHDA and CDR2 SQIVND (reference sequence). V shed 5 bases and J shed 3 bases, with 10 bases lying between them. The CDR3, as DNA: TGTGCCAGTAGTTCCAGGGGCTACACTGAAGCTTTCTTT. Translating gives CASSSRGYTEAFF.

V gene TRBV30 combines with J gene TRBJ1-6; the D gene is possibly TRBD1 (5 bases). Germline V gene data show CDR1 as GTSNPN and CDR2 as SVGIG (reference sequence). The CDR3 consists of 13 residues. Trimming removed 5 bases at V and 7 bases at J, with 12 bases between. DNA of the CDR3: TGTGCCTGGGCAGGGCTTGGCAATTCACCCCTCCACTTT. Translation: CAWAGLGNSPLHF.